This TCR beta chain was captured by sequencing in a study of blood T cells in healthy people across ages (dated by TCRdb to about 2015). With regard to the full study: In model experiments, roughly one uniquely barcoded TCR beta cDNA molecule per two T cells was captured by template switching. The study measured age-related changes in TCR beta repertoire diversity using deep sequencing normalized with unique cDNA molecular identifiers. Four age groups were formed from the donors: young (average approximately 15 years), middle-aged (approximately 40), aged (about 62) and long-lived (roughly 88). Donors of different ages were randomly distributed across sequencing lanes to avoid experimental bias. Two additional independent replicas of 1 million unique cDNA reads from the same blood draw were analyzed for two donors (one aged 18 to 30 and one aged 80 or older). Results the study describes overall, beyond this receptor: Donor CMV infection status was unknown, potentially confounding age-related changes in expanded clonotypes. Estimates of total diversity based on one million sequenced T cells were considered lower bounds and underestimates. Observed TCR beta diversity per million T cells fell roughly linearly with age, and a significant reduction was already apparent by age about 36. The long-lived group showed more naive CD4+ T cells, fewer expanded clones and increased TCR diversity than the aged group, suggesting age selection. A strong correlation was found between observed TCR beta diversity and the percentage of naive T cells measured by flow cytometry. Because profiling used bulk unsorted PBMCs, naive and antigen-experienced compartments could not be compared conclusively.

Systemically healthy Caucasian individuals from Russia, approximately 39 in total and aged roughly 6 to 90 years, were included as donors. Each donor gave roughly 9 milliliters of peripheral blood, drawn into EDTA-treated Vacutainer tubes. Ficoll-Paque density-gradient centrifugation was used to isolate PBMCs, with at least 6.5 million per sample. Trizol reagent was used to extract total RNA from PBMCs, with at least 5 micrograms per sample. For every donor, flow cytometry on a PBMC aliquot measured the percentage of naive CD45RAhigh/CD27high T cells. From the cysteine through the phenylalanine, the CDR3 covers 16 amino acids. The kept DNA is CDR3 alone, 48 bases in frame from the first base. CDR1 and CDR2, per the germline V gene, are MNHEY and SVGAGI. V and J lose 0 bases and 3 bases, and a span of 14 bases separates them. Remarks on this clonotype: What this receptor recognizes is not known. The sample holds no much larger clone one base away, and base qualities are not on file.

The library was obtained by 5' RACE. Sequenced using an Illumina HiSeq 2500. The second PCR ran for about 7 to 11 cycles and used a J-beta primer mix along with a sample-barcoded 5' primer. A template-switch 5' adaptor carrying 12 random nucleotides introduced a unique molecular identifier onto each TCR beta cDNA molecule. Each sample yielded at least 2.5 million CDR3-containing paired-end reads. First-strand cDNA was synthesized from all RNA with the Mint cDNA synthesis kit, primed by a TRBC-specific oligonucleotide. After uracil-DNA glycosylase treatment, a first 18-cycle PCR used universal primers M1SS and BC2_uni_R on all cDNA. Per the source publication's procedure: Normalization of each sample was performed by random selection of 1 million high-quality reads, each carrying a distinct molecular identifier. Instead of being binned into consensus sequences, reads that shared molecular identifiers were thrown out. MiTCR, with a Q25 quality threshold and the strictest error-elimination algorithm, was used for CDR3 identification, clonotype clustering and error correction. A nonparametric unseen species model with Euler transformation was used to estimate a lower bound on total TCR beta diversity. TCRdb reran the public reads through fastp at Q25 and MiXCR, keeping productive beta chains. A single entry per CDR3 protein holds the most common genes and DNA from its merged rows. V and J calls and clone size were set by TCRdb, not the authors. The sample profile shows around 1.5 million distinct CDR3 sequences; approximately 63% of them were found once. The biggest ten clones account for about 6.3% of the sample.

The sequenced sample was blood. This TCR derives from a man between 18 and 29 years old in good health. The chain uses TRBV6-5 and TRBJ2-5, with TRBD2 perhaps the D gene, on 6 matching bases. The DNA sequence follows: TGTGCCAGCAGTTACTCGAGCGGGCCAAGGAAAGAGACCCAGTACTTC. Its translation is CASSYSSGPRKETQYF.